The clone carrying this T cell receptor beta chain was recorded many times. What it binds is not known. This sample was taken from a study of CD8 T cells in ankylosing spondylitis. V lost 6 bases and J lost 8; bases outside the gene matches: 8. This CDR3 comprises 13 residues. Overall study findings and caveats: Before this, some motif variants had been reported in reactive arthritis synovial fluid and blood. Researchers reportedly found disease-linked clones significantly enriched in matched ankylosing spondylitis synovial fluid. Disease-linked clones were CD8+ and relatively rare in peripheral blood.

Making the TCR beta libraries involved quantitative 5'-RACE with molecular barcodes. TCRdb independently ran MiXCR on the 5' RACE reads; one entry per CDR3 protein. The data hold 45,000 or so distinct CDR3 sequences, with approximately 10% observed a single time. The V call is TRBV12-3 or TRBV12-4, the J call TRBJ1-2, with TRBD1 matching over 8 bases. This TCR came from a male donor with ankylosing spondylitis or in good health (not recorded which). The sequenced sample was blood, either unsorted or a sorted T cell fraction (not recorded which). Here the CDR3 DNA reads TGTGCCAGCAGGGCCAGGGGGCGGCGCGGCTACACCTTC. Protein product: CASRARGRRGYTF.